A single TCR beta chain is shown here with its context. The sample belongs to a study of blood T cell repertoires in COVID-19. Study background: Whether acute or convalescent, the COVID-19 samples came from the United States, Italy and Spain.

Generated by immunoSEQ multiplex PCR, the TCRdb table keeps only in-frame clones and is missing some. The sample holds roughly 320,000 clones, approximately 89% seen once. V lost 3 bases to trimming and J lost 1 base, with 16 bases between them. There are 16 residues in the CDR3. CDR1 and CDR2 (germline): SGDLS, YYNGEE. The sequence came from a woman aged 30 to 39 with COVID-19, enrolled during active disease. V usage is TRBV9 and J usage is TRBJ1-1; perhaps TRBD1 as D (5 bases). Source material: peripheral blood. The CDR3 spells CASSGEGRGPNTEAFF. The CDR3 DNA follows: TGTGCCAGCAGCGGGGAGGGAAGGGGACCGAACACTGAAGCTTTCTTT. Variable domain in full (rest from reference TRBV9 and TRBJ1-1): DSGVTQTPKHLITATGQRVTLRCSPRSGDLSVYWYQQSLDQGLQFLIQYYNGEERAKGNILERFSAQQFPDLHSELNLSSLELGDSALYFCASSGEGRGPNTEAFFGQGTRLTVV.